These T cell receptor beta chains were read from a single sample in a study of PD-L1 blockade in urothelial cancer. The method was immunoSEQ multiplex PCR; TCRdb's version includes in-frame clones alone and lacks a portion of them. The table includes roughly 56,000 clones, more than 65% detected once. The sequenced sample was PBMCs, obtained around atezolizumab (anti-PD-L1) treatment. These receptors originate from a man between 65 and 85 years old with urothelial cancer. Each CDR3 is given with its conserved first and last residue. A D gene is named only where the DNA matches it firmly. Clone sizes are given selectively: once, few, many, or a class where the clone is expanded.

d_call j_call v_call clone_size cdr3_nt cdr3_aa
- TRBJ2-7 TRBV29-1 - TGCAGCGTTAAGCCCGGGGAGGTAAGCTCCTACGAGCAGTACTTC CSVKPGEVSSYEQYF
TRBD1 TRBJ2-7 TRBV18 - TGTGCCAGCTCACCAGGGACAGACTCCTACGAGCAGTACTTC CASSPGTDSYEQYF
TRBD1 TRBJ1-1 TRBV19 - TGTGCCAGTAGGGTCAGACAGGGGGTTTCGGTTGGAACTGAAGCTTTCTTT CASRVRQGVSVGTEAFF
- TRBJ1-2 TRBV29-1 - TGCAGCGTTGAGCCGGTTAACTATGGCTACACCTTC CSVEPVNYGYTF
- TRBJ1-1 TRBV4-1 few TGCGCCAGCAGCCTGCGGGCCTTGAACACTGAAGCTTTCTTT CASSLRALNTEAFF
TRBD2 TRBJ2-3 TRBV29-1 - TGCAGCGTTGAAAGAAGCGGGAGGGCCGGAGATACGCAGTATTTT CSVERSGRAGDTQYF
TRBD1 TRBJ2-7 TRBV6-1 - TGTGCCAGCAGATATGGACAGGCCTACGAGCAGTACTTC CASRYGQAYEQYF
- TRBJ1-3 TRBV6-1 - TGTGCCAGCAGTGAATCGTCGTCAGGGCCGCGCTCTGGAAACACCATATATTTT CASSESSSGPRSGNTIYF
- TRBJ1-1 TRBV10-3 - TGTGCCATCAGGGGAACCTGGGGCAGCCACCTCAACACTGAAGCTTTCTTT CAIRGTWGSHLNTEAFF
TRBD1 TRBJ2-5 TRBV27 - TGTGCCAGCAGTACCACAGGGGTTTTAGAGACCCAGTACTTC CASSTTGVLETQYF
- TRBJ1-1 TRBV7-9 many TGTGCCAGCAGCTCCGGGACACTCAACACTGAAGCTTTCTTT CASSSGTLNTEAFF
- TRBJ1-5 TRBV6-6 - TGTGCCAGCAGTACAGCCGGGGCGGGGGCTCAGCCCCAGCATTTT CASSTAGAGAQPQHF
- TRBJ1-1 TRBV4-1 - TGCGCCAGCAGCCAAGAAGCTGAGGGTCTTCCTGAAGCTTTCTTT CASSQEAEGLPEAFF
TRBD1 TRBJ2-1 TRBV7-9 - TGTGCCAGCAGCTCGCCGGGGCCGGGACAGACATACAATGAGCAGTTCTTC CASSSPGPGQTYNEQFF
- TRBJ2-6 TRBV2 - TGTGCCAGCAGTGATCGGGGGATAGGGGCCAACGTCCTGACTTTC CASSDRGIGANVLTF
TRBD2 TRBJ2-1 TRBV25-1 - TGTGCCAGCAGTGCCGTTGCGGGAGGGCCGCTTGAGCAGTTCTTC CASSAVAGGPLEQFF
TRBD2 TRBJ2-1 TRBV12-5 - TGTGCTAGTGGCTTCGGGAGGGCAGGAAATGATGAGCAGTTCTTC CASGFGRAGNDEQFF
- TRBJ2-3 TRBV11-2 - TGTGCCAGCAGCCCCCGGTTGGCGGGGTCAGATACGCAGTATTTT CASSPRLAGSDTQYF
TRBD2 TRBJ2-3 TRBV29-1 - TGCAGCGTTGATTCGGCTAGCGGGAGAGTAGGCACGCAGTATTTT CSVDSASGRVGTQYF
TRBD2 TRBJ2-7 TRBV10-3 - TGTGCCATCAGCCTCGGGGTGGCGCGGGAGGGCCACGAGCAGTACTTC CAISLGVAREGHEQYF
TRBD2 TRBJ2-7 TRBV5-3 - TGTGCCAGAAGCCGGACTAGCGTCTACTACGAGCAGTACTTC CARSRTSVYYEQYF
- TRBJ1-4 TRBV5-1 - TGCGCCAGCAGCTCAACAGGACAGTGGACTAATGAAAAACTGTTTTTT CASSSTGQWTNEKLFF
TRBD1 TRBJ1-2 TRBV5-4 - TGTGCCAGCAGCTTTGAGACAGGGACTGGCTACACCTTC CASSFETGTGYTF
- TRBJ1-2 TRBV27 - TGTGCCAGCAGTCCTACACAGGGTGTCTACACCTTC CASSPTQGVYTF
- TRBJ1-1 TRBV29-1 few TGCAGCGTTGGCGGGGCATGGACTGAAGCTTTCTTT CSVGGAWTEAFF
- TRBJ2-5 TRBV4-1 few TGCGCCAGCAGCTCAACAGAGCAAGAGACCCAGTACTTC CASSSTEQETQYF
- TRBJ2-3 TRBV5-1 - TGCGCCAGCAGCCTGGGAGGTAGTACAGATACGCAGTATTTT CASSLGGSTDTQYF
- TRBJ2-7 TRBV5-1 - TGCGCCAGCAGCTTGAGAGGGGGCTACGAGCAGTACTTC CASSLRGGYEQYF
TRBD1 TRBJ1-2 TRBV2 - TGTGCCAGCAGTGAAGTTTCGGGACAGGCTGCCTATGGCTACACCTTC CASSEVSGQAAYGYTF